This TCR beta chain is drawn from a study of blood T cell repertoires in COVID-19. As for the study in general: Material from acute and convalescent COVID-19 was sourced from the United States, Italy and Spain.

This clone has only a few counts. Assay: immunoSEQ multiplex PCR; the TCRdb copy retains only in-frame clones and omits some. The sample consists of 70,000 to 75,000 clones, roughly 85% of them appearing once. CDR1 and CDR2 from the germline V gene are SGHNT and YYREEE (reference sequence). The junction had 6 bases not matched to a gene; V was cut back by 2 bases and J by 4 bases. The CDR3 runs 15 residues. This TCR derives from a man in his 60s with active or convalescent COVID-19. Sample: peripheral blood. The genes are TRBV5-4 and TRBJ1-3, with TRBD1 identical over 7 bases. The CDR3 DNA sequence: TGTGCCAGCAGCTTAGGGGGCGCGGGAGGAAACACCATATATTTT. It encodes CASSLGGAGGNTIYF. The full variable domain, in which reference TRBV5-4 and TRBJ1-3 provide the parts outside the CDR3, is ETGVTQSPTHLIKTRGQQVTLRCSSQSGHNTVSWYQQALGQGPQFIFQYYREEENGRGNFPPRFSGLQFPNYSSELNVNALELDDSALYLCASSLGGAGGNTIYFGEGSWLTVV.